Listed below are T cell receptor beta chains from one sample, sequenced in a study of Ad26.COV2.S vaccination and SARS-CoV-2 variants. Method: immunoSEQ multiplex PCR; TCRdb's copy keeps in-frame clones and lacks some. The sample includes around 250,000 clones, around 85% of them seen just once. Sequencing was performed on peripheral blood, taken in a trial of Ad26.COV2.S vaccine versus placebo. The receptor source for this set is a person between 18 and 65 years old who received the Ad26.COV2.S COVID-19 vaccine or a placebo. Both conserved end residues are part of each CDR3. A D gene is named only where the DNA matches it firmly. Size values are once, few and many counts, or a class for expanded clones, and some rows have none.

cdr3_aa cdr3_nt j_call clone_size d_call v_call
CASRAARGGEETQYF TGTGCCAGCAGGGCAGCCCGCGGGGGGGAAGAGACCCAGTACTTC TRBJ2-5 - TRBD2 TRBV7-2
CASERGGAGNEQFF TGTGCTTCAGAACGGGGGGGGGCGGGTAATGAGCAGTTCTTC TRBJ2-1 - TRBD2 TRBV2
CASSGGRSGRGDTQYF TGCGCCAGCAGTGGGGGTAGGAGCGGGAGAGGAGATACGCAGTATTTT TRBJ2-3 - TRBD2 TRBV10-2
CAWSGSRGGNTIYF TGTGCCTGGAGTGGAAGCCGGGGTGGAAACACCATATATTTT TRBJ1-3 - - TRBV30
CASSTGGLGSPLHF TGTGCCAGCAGTACAGGGGGCCTGGGGTCACCCCTCCACTTT TRBJ1-6 - TRBD1 TRBV2
CAWSVVREGENTEAFF TGTGCCTGGAGTGTTGTCAGGGAGGGTGAGAACACTGAAGCTTTCTTT TRBJ1-1 - - TRBV30
CASSVGWDTDTQYF TGTGCCAGCAGCGTAGGGTGGGACACAGATACGCAGTATTTT TRBJ2-3 - - TRBV9
CASSVTWGQGIKSPLHF TGTGCCAGCAGCGTCACCTGGGGGCAGGGTATTAAATCACCCCTCCACTTT TRBJ1-6 few - TRBV7-9
CASSYFHARETQYF TGTGCCAGCAGTTACTTCCACGCACGGGAGACCCAGTACTTC TRBJ2-5 once - TRBV6-2/TRBV6-3
CAIGVRRDQPQHF TGTGCCATCGGGGTCCGCAGGGATCAGCCCCAGCATTTT TRBJ1-5 once - TRBV10-3
CASSLVRGTGELFF TGTGCCAGCAGTTTAGTCCGAGGCACCGGGGAGCTGTTTTTT TRBJ2-2 - - TRBV27